Shown below are 3 T cell receptor beta chains from a single sample sequenced in a study of T cell responses to AZD1222 COVID-19 vaccine. Some clones are missing from TCRdb's copy, which holds only in-frame ones; the method was immunoSEQ multiplex PCR. In the table there are some 140,000 clones, under 95% of which are singletons. Specimen: peripheral blood, collected on day 0 of AZD1222 vaccination. These receptors all stem from an adult in good health.

The chain combines TRBV7-2 with TRBJ2-3; D may be TRBD2 (5 bases). Germline CDR1 SGHTA, CDR2 FQGNSA. The CDR3 contains 16 residues. The V gene lost 6 bases and the J gene lost 6 bases, with 22 bases spanning the gap. The chain's CDR3 is CASRRHGEQIGDTQYF. In DNA, the CDR3 is TGTGCCAGCAGAAGACATGGGGAGCAAATAGGCGATACGCAGTATTTT.

This clone was found a few times. The chain employs TRBV21-1 and TRBJ2-1. TRBV21-1 is a known pseudogene. The CDR3 spans 16 residues. CDR3 in DNA: TGTGCCAGCAGCAAAATCGCCCGCTTGGGATACAATGAGCAGTTCTTC. This sequence encodes CASSKIARLGYNEQFF.

This chain joins TRBV27 and TRBJ1-4; TRBD1 is a possible D gene (6 bases). Germline V gives CDR1 MNHEY, CDR2 SMNVEV (reference sequence). This CDR3 has 14 amino acids. Trimming cost V 4 bases and J 8 bases, with 14 bases left between them. The DNA for the CDR3 is TGTGCCAGCAGTTCACGAAAGACAGGCGAAAAACTGTTTTTT. It specifies CASSSRKTGEKLFF.